These 24 T cell receptor beta chains share one sample of origin, sequenced in a study of blood T cell repertoires in COVID-19. TCRdb's copy holds only in-frame clones and misses some; the assay was immunoSEQ multiplex PCR. Here the sample spans more than 400,000 clones, 90% being singletons. Sequenced: PBMCs or T cells enriched from blood (not recorded which). Receptors originate from a young man who had recovered from COVID-19.

V and J are TRBV3-1 (or the pseudogene TRBV3-2) and TRBJ1-5, with TRBD1 as a possible D gene (5 bases). Germline-derived CDR1 and CDR2 are LGHDT and YNNKEL (reference sequence). This CDR3 spans 14 amino acids. V was clipped by 2 bases and J by 5 bases, with 10 bases between them. The CDR3: CASSQQGIDQPQHF. CDR3 in DNA: TGTGCCAGCAGCCAACAGGGAATCGATCAGCCCCAGCATTTT.

This clone has more than one count but fewer than ten. The chain carries TRBV5-1 and TRBJ2-3, with D perhaps TRBD1 (5 bases). This CDR3 region has 16 residues. With 2 bases removed from V and 4 bases from J, the gap between germline ends came to 17 bases. Per the germline V gene, CDR1 is SGHRS and CDR2 is YFSETQ. CDR3 in DNA: TGCGCCAGCAGCTTAGGGGCCCGGGCTGGGTCAGATACGCAGTATTTT. It specifies CASSLGARAGSDTQYF.

The chain is built from TRBV13 and TRBJ1-3, with 7 bases fitting TRBD1. This CDR3 is built from 15 residues. Germline V gene data show CDR1 as PRHDT and CDR2 as FYEKMQ (reference sequence). V shed 6 bases and J 2 bases; nucleotides not matched to a gene: 7. CDR3 coding DNA: TGTGCCAGCAGGCATACAGGGGTAACTGGAAACACCATATATTTT. It specifies CASRHTGVTGNTIYF.

This clone appeared a single time. This sequence joins TRBV15 and TRBJ2-3, with 9 bases identical to TRBD2. CDR1 and CDR2 from the germline V gene are LNHNV and YYDKDF (reference sequence). V was clipped by 4 bases and J by 3 bases; unmatched bases: 8. This CDR3 has 16 residues. The CDR3 loop reads CATSTNSGSATDTQYF. Here the CDR3 DNA reads TGTGCCACCAGCACAAATAGCGGGAGTGCGACAGATACGCAGTATTTT.

The J gene is TRBJ1-5, the V gene TRBV6-1; D is uncertain. V lost 2 bases to trimming and J lost 7 bases, with 9 bases between them. The CDR3 is 13 amino acids. Per the germline V gene, CDR1 is MNHNS and CDR2 is SASEGT. The CDR3 loop is CASSESGTQPQHF. Here the CDR3 DNA reads TGTGCCAGCAGTGAAAGCGGAACGCAGCCCCAGCATTTT.

The gene calls are TRBV21-1 and TRBJ1-1. TRBV21-1 has pseudogene status. The CDR3 is made up of 13 amino acids. CDR3 sequence reads: CASTGRANTEAFF. For the CDR3, the DNA is TGTGCCAGCACCGGGAGGGCGAACACTGAAGCTTTCTTT.

The chain has TRBV10-3 and TRBJ1-2; no firm D call. V lost 2 bases and J lost 12, with 13 bases in between. This CDR3 has 12 residues. Per germline, CDR1 ENHRY and CDR2 SYGVKD. Written as DNA, the CDR3 is TGTGCCATCAGTGAGATTACCCAGGTACACACCTTC. This encodes CAISEITQVHTF.

This chain links TRBV12-3 or TRBV12-4 with TRBJ1-1; TRBD1 matches at 7 bases. The V and J ends lost 5 bases and 7 bases, in that order; junction bases with no gene match: 7. The CDR3 sequence is 13 residues long. The CDR3 region has the DNA TGTGCCAGCAGTGGCGACAGGGCTGGTGAAGCTTTCTTT. This translates into CASSGDRAGEAFF.

The genes are TRBV5-1 and TRBJ1-4; D is undetermined. V lost 0 bases and J lost 3, with 9 bases in between. Per the germline V gene, CDR1 is SGHRS and CDR2 is YFSETQ. CDR3 length equals 15 residues. Written as DNA, the CDR3 is TGCGCCAGCAGCTTGGGGGCAGGCCCTAATGAAAAACTGTTTTTT. It codes for CASSLGAGPNEKLFF.

The chain joins TRBV2 to TRBJ1-2, with 7 bases matching TRBD1. Germline V gene data show CDR1 as SNHLY and CDR2 as FYNNEI. The length of the CDR3 is 13 residues. V lost 4 bases and J lost 4; bases outside the gene matches: 3. CDR3 DNA: TGTGCCAGCAGTGGTCAGGGGGTCTATGGCTACACCTTC. As protein: CASSGQGVYGYTF.

V usage is TRBV2 and J usage is TRBJ2-4, with D possibly TRBD1 on 6 matching bases. Germline V lookup: CDR1 SNHLY, CDR2 FYNNEI. V was trimmed by 6 bases and J by 7 bases, leaving 13 bases between them. The CDR3 contains 13 residues. CDR3 sequence reads: CASSNRVTNIQYF. CDR3 nucleotides: TGTGCCAGCAGCAACAGGGTAACCAACATTCAGTACTTC.

In its sample, this clone was seen once. V and J are TRBV19 and TRBJ1-1; the match to TRBD1 covers 10 bases. The CDR3 covers 16 residues. Germline trimming cut 4 bases from V and 4 bases from J; bases unmatched to any gene: 9. Germline V gene lookup returns CDR1 LNHDA and CDR2 SQIVND (reference sequence). CDR3 sequence (DNA): TGTGCCAGTAGTACCCACGGGACAGGGGCCACCACTGAAGCTTTCTTT. Encoded protein: CASSTHGTGATTEAFF.

This rearrangement joins TRBV29-1 to TRBJ1-3; possible D gene TRBD1, 5 bases. V lost 6 bases and J 0 bases, leaving 15 bases between the germline ends. Germline CDR1 is SQVTM and CDR2 is ANQGSEA. CDR3 length equals 15 residues. Here the CDR3 DNA reads TGCAGCGTCAACCCCAGGGATCCCTCTGGAAACACCATATATTTT. Translated, it gives CSVNPRDPSGNTIYF.

The V gene is TRBV10-3, the J gene TRBJ1-1; TRBD1 is a possible D gene (5 bases). This CDR3 has 14 amino acids. The V and J ends lost 3 bases and 0 bases respectively, with 8 bases between them. Germline CDR1 ENHRY, CDR2 SYGVKD. For the CDR3, the DNA is TGTGCCATCAGTGATCGGGGGATGAACACTGAAGCTTTCTTT. Translation: CAISDRGMNTEAFF.

The chain uses TRBV23-1 and TRBJ1-1, with TRBD1 as a possible D gene (5 bases). TRBV23-1 is given ORF status, its function remaining uncertain. Trimming removed 7 bases from V and 5 bases from J, with 14 bases in between. There are 13 residues in the CDR3. The CDR3 sequence: CASTSGGRTEAFF. The CDR3 DNA sequence: TGCGCCAGCACCTCCGGGGGGAGAACTGAAGCTTTCTTT.

This chain links TRBV11-2 with TRBJ1-2, with 8 bases identical to TRBD1. The CDR3 contains 13 residues. The germline V gene encodes CDR1 SGHAT and CDR2 FQNNGV. V was pared by 5 bases and J by 8 bases, with 7 bases of the junction left unmatched. The CDR3 region is CASSQTGGVGYTF. DNA of the CDR3: TGTGCCAGCAGCCAAACAGGGGGGGTGGGCTACACCTTC.

The CDR3 DNA follows: TGTGCCAGCAGCCTTCAGACAGGGGATGTAGGAGAGACCCAGTACTTC. Its translation is CASSLQTGDVGETQYF. The genes are TRBV9 and TRBJ2-5; 8 bases map to TRBD1. Germline loops: CDR1 SGDLS, CDR2 YYNGEE. After removal of 4 bases from V and 4 bases from J, the junction contained 12 bases not matched to a gene. This CDR3 contains 16 residues. Filled out from reference TRBV9 and TRBJ2-5, the complete variable domain reads DSGVTQTPKHLITATGQRVTLRCSPRSGDLSVYWYQQSLDQGLQFLIQYYNGEERAKGNILERFSAQQFPDLHSELNLSSLELGDSALYFCASSLQTGDVGETQYFGPGTRLLVL.

The chain links TRBV7-2 to TRBJ2-1; 9 nucleotides match TRBD2. The CDR3 is 14 amino acids. The V gene end was trimmed by 3 bases and the J gene end by 4 bases; junction bases not matched to a gene: 1. CDR1 and CDR2 from the germline V gene are SGHTA and FQGNSA. The CDR3: CASSLTSGYNEQFF. DNA of the CDR3: TGTGCCAGCAGCTTGACTAGCGGTTACAATGAGCAGTTCTTC.

The count of this clone is one. J is TRBJ1-5 and V is TRBV5-1; D gene uncertain. The CDR3 covers 17 residues. The germline CDR1 and CDR2 sequences are SGHRS and YFSETQ. V gave up 0 bases and J gave up 0 bases, with 13 bases separating them. In DNA form, the CDR3 reads TGCGCCAGCAGCTTGGAACCCCTACTAAATAGCAATCAGCCCCAGCATTTT. Its protein product is CASSLEPLLNSNQPQHF. Full variable domain (outside the CDR3, taken from reference TRBV5-1 and TRBJ1-5): KAGVTQTPRYLIKTRGQQVTLSCSPISGHRSVSWYQQTPGQGLQFLFEYFSETQRNKGNFPGRFSGRQFSNSRSEMNVSTLELGDSALYLCASSLEPLLNSNQPQHFGDGTRLSIL.

For the CDR3, the DNA is TGCGCCAGCAGCCAAGATGGGACAGCAGAGACCCAGTACTTC. Translated: CASSQDGTAETQYF. The chain joins TRBV4-1 to TRBJ2-5; TRBD1 matches 7 bases. Germline V CDR1 and CDR2: MGHRA, YSYEKL. Unmatched junction bases numbered 2, after V lost 0 bases and J lost 4 bases. The CDR3 is made up of 14 amino acids.

The chain combines TRBV5-1 with TRBJ1-3; TRBD1 matches 7 bases. V lost 6 bases and J lost 3; bases outside the gene matches: 12. Germline CDR1 reads SGHRS; CDR2 reads YFSETQ. The CDR3 contains 16 residues. For the CDR3, the DNA is TGCGCCAGCACCCCGTCCGACAGGGCCGGTGGAAACACCATATATTTT. Its translation: CASTPSDRAGGNTIYF.

This chain joins TRBV18 and TRBJ1-6; possible D gene TRBD1, 5 bases. From germline, CDR1 is KGHSH and CDR2 LQKENI. Trimming removed 0 bases at V and 14 bases at J, with 11 bases between. There are 13 residues in the CDR3. The CDR3 sequence is CASSPPGGSTLHF. The CDR3 bases are TGTGCCAGCTCACCACCGGGGGGATCAACCCTCCACTTT.

The gene calls are TRBV11-2 and TRBJ2-3; TRBD2 agrees at 10 bases. The CDR3 totals 17 residues. The V gene end was trimmed by 2 bases and the J gene end by 6 bases; junction bases not matched to a gene: 11. Germline CDR1 is SGHAT and CDR2 is FQNNGV. CDR3: CASSLSRGLAPRDTQYF. CDR3 nucleotides: TGTGCCAGCAGCTTATCGAGGGGACTAGCGCCCCGTGATACGCAGTATTTT.

The V and J genes are TRBV3-1 (or the pseudogene TRBV3-2) and TRBJ1-5; 7 positions agree with TRBD1. Looked up from germline, CDR1 is LGHDT and CDR2 is YNNKEL (reference sequence). There are 14 residues in the CDR3. Trimming at V came to 3 bases and at J to 1 base, leaving 0 bases not matched to a gene. CDR3 nucleotide sequence: TGTGCCAGCAGCCAGACAGGGAGCAATCAGCCCCAGCATTTT. It specifies CASSQTGSNQPQHF.